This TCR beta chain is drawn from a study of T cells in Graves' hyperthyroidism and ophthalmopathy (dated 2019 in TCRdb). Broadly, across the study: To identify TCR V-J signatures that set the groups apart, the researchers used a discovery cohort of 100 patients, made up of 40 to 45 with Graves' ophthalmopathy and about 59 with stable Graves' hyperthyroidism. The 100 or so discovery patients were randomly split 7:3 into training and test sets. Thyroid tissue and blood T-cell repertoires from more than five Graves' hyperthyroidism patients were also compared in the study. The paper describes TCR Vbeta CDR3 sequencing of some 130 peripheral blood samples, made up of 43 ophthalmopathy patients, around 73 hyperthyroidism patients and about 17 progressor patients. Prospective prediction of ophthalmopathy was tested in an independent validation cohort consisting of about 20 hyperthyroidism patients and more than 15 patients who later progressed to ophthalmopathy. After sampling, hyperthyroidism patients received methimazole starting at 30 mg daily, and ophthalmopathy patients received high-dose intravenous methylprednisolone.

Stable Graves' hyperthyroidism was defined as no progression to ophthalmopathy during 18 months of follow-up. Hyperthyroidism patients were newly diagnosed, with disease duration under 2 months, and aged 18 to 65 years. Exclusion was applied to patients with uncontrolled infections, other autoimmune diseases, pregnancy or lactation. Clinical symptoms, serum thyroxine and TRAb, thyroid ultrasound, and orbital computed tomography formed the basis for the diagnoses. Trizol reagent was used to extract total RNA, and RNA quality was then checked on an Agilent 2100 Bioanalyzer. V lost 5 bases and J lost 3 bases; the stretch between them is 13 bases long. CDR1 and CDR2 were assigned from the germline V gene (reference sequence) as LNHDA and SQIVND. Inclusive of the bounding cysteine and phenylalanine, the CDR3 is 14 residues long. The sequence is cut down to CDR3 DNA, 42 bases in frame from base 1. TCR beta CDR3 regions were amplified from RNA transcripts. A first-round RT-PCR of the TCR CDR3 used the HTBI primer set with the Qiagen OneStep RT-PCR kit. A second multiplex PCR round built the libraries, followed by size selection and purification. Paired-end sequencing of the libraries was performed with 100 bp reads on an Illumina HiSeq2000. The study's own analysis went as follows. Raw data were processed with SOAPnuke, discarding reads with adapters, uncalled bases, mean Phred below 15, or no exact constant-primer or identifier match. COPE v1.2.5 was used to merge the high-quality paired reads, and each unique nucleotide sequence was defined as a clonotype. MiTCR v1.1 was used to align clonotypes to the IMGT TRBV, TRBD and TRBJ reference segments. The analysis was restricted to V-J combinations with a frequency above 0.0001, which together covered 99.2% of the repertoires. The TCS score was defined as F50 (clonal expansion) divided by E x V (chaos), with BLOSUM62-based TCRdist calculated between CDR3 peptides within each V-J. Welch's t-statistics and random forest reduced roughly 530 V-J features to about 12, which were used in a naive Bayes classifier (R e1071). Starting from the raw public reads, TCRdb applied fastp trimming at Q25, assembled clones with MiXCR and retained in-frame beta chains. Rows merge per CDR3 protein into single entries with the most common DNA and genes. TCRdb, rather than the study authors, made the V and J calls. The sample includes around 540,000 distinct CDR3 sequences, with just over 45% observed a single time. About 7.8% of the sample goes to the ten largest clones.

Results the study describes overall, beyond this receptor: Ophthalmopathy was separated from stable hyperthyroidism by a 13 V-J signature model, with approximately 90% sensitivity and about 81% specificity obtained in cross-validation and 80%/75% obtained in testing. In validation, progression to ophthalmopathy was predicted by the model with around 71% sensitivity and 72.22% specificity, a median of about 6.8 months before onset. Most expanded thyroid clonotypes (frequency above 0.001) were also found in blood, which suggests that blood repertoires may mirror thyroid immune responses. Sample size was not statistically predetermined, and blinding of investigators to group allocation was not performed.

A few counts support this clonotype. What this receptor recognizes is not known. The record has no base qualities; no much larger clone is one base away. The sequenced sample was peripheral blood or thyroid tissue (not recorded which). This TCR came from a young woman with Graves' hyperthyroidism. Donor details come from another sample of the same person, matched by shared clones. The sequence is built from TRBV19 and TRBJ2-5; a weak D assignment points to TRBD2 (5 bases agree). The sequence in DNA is TGTGCCAGTAGTCCCTCTGTGAGGGAAGAGACCCAGTACTTC. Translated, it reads CASSPSVREETQYF.